This T cell receptor beta chain was obtained from a study of blood T cell repertoires in COVID-19. Germline CDR1 and CDR2: GTSNPN and SVGIG (reference sequence). The V segment lost 2 bases and the J segment 2 bases; nucleotides outside the gene matches: 11. This CDR3 has 17 residues. Assay used: immunoSEQ multiplex PCR; TCRdb lists only in-frame clones, some missing. The repertoire holds more than 300,000 clones, with 91% as singletons. The sequence derives from a woman between 35 and 50 years old who had been exposed to COVID-19. The J gene is TRBJ1-5, the V gene TRBV30; 8 bases line up with TRBD1. Sequenced input: PBMCs or T cells enriched from blood (not recorded which). CDR3 residues: CAWSTGSGTGGNQPQHF. The CDR3 DNA sequence: TGTGCCTGGAGTACTGGGTCCGGGACAGGCGGCAATCAGCCCCAGCATTTT. The full variable domain, in which reference TRBV30 and TRBJ1-5 provide the parts outside the CDR3, is SQTIHQWPATLVQPVGSPLSLECTVEGTSNPNLYWYRQAAGRGLQLLFYSVGIGQISSEVPQNLSASRPQDRQFILSSKKLLLSDSGFYLCAWSTGSGTGGNQPQHFGDGTRLSIL.